A single sample gave rise to the 11 T cell receptor beta chains below, sequenced in a study of blood T cell repertoires in COVID-19. Clones were sequenced by immunoSEQ multiplex PCR, and TCRdb holds only the in-frame ones, with some missing. The table includes 110,000 or so clones, about 88% detected once. Sequencing was done on a sample of peripheral blood. These receptors originate from a man aged 35 to 55 with acute or convalescent COVID-19.

This clone was detected only once. The chain has TRBV6-5 and TRBJ2-5; TRBD2 aligns across 12 bases. Unmatched junction bases numbered 2, after V lost 6 bases and J lost 3 bases. Germline CDR1 is MNHEY and CDR2 is SVGAGI. The length of the CDR3 is 14 residues. DNA for the CDR3: TGTGCCAGCAGGACTAGCGGGGGAAAAGAGACCCAGTACTTC. It specifies CASRTSGGKETQYF.

This clone was counted a single time. The chain employs TRBV20-1 and TRBJ2-7; TRBD2 matches at 9 bases. The CDR3 sequence is 11 residues long. Germline CDR1 and CDR2: DFQATT and SNEGSKA (reference sequence). CDR3 residues: CRREGWAEQYF. For the CDR3, the DNA is TGCAGGCGGGAGGGATGGGCCGAGCAGTACTTC.

This chain links TRBV19 with TRBJ2-6; TRBD2 agrees at 14 bases. There are 21 residues in the CDR3. V shed 6 bases, J shed 2 bases, and the junction held 15 bases outside the gene matches. Germline CDR1 LNHDA, CDR2 SQIVND (reference sequence). The CDR3 loop reads CASRISRRTSGGMAGANVLTF. The CDR3 region has the DNA TGTGCCAGTAGAATCTCCCGCCGGACTAGCGGGGGGATGGCTGGGGCCAACGTCCTGACTTTC.

The chain couples TRBV10-3 to TRBJ2-2; TRBD1 agrees at 9 bases. The germline V gene has CDR1 ENHRY and CDR2 SYGVKD. Trimming at V came to 2 bases and at J to 5 bases, leaving 3 bases not matched to a gene. There are 15 residues in the CDR3. This CDR3 is CAISEDGTGTGELFF. The CDR3 DNA reads TGTGCCATCAGTGAGGATGGGACAGGGACCGGGGAGCTGTTTTTT.

About this clone: A much larger clone lies one base from this, so it may be a read error. The sample holds other DNA sequences that translate to the same CDR3. V and J are TRBV6-4 and TRBJ1-6; D possibly corresponds to TRBD1 (5 bases). This CDR3 has 13 residues. Germline CDR1 MRHNA, CDR2 SNTAGT. Trimming took off 2 bases at V and 7 bases at J, with 6 bases between the two ends. CDR3 sequence: CASSDRGNSPLHF. The CDR3 region has the DNA TGTGCCAGCAGTGACAGGGGCAATTCACCCCTCCACTTT.

This chain's CDR3 is CASSLGTGGQLSSGNTIYF. The CDR3 DNA reads as TGCGCCAGCAGCTTGGGGACCGGAGGCCAGCTCAGCTCTGGAAACACCATATATTTT. The rearrangement links TRBV5-1 to TRBJ1-3; D unresolved. The CDR3 is made up of 19 amino acids. Per the germline V gene, CDR1 is SGHRS and CDR2 is YFSETQ. The V end lost 0 bases, the J end lost 0 bases, and 19 bases lay between the germline ends.

The genes are TRBV19 and TRBJ2-7; tentative D call: TRBD1 (7 bases). The germline CDR1 and CDR2 sequences are LNHDA and SQIVND (reference sequence). The CDR3 runs to 14 residues. V was shortened by 5 bases and J by 3 bases, with 14 bases between the two germline ends. The CDR3 sequence is CASSSGGDSYEQYF. The CDR3 coding sequence is TGTGCCAGTAGTTCTGGCGGGGACAGCTACGAGCAGTACTTC.

The genes are TRBV4-1 and TRBJ2-7, with a tentative D call TRBD1 (6 bases). Germline CDR1 is MGHRA and CDR2 is YSYEKL. There are 15 residues in the CDR3. Trimming pared 0 bases from V and 4 bases from J, leaving 13 bases between. CDR3 DNA: TGCGCCAGCAGCCAAGAAGTCAGGGGAAAATACGAGCAGTACTTC. Residues: CASSQEVRGKYEQYF.

The chain combines TRBV24-1 with TRBJ2-2; 7 positions match TRBD1. Germline V gene sequence: CDR1 KGHDR, CDR2 SFDVKD. V was clipped by 4 bases and J by 6 bases; unmatched bases: 7. CDR3 length equals 15 residues. In DNA, the CDR3 is TGTGCCACCAGTGACCCAGCTCAGGGGGCCGGGGAGCTGTTTTTT. This encodes CATSDPAQGAGELFF.

This rearrangement joins TRBV28 to TRBJ1-1; tentative D call: TRBD1 (6 bases). Germline V gene lookup returns CDR1 MDHEN and CDR2 SYDVKM. Trimming removed 1 base from V and 3 bases from J, with 9 bases in between. The CDR3 length is 14 residues. The DNA for the CDR3 is TGTGCCAGCAGTTTATACAGGGTAGACACTGAAGCTTTCTTT. Protein product: CASSLYRVDTEAFF.

There are a few counts of this clone. This chain connects TRBV25-1 to TRBJ1-6, with 7 bases that match TRBD1. V shed 7 bases, J shed 7 bases, and the junction held 10 bases outside the gene matches. The CDR3 runs to 15 residues. The V gene's germline CDR1 is MGHDK and CDR2 SYGVNS. The CDR3: CASTRSGQSNSPLHF. In nucleotides, the CDR3 is TGTGCCAGCACACGTTCGGGACAGTCGAATTCACCCCTCCACTTT.